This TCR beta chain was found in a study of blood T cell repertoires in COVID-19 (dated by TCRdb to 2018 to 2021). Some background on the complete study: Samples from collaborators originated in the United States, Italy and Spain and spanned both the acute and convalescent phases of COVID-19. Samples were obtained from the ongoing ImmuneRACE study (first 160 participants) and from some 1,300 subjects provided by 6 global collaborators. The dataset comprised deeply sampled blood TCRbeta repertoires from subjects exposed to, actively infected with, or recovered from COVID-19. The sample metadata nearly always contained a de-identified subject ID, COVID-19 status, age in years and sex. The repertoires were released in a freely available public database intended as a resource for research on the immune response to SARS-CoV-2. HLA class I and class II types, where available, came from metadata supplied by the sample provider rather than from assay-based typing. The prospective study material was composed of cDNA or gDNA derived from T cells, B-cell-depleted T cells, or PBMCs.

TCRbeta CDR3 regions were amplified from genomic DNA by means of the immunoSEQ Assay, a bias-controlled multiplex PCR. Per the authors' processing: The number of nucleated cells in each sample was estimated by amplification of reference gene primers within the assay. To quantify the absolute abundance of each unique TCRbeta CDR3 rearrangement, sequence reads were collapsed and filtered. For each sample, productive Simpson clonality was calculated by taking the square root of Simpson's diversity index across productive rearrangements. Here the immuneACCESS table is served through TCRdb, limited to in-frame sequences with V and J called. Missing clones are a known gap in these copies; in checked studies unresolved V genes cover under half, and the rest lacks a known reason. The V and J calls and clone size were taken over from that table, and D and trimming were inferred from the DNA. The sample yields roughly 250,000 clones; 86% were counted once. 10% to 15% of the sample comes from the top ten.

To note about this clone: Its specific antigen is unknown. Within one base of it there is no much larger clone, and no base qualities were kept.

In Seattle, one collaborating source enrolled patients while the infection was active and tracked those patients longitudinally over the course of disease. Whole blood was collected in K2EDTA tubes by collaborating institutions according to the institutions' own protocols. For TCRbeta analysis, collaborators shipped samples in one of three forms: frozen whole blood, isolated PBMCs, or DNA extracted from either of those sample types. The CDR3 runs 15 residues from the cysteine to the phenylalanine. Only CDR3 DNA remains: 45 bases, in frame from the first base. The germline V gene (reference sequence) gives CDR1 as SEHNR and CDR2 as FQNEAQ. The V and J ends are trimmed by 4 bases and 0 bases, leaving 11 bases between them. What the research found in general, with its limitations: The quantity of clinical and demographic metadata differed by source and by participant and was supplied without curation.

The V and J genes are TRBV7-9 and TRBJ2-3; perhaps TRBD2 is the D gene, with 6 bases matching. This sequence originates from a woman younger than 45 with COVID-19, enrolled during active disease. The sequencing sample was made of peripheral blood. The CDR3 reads CASSWDGTSTDTQYF. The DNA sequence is TGTGCCAGCAGCTGGGACGGGACTAGCACAGATACGCAGTATTTT.